The 26 T cell receptor beta chains below were found in one sample sequenced in a study of graft-versus-host responses after intestinal transplantation. Antigens for these TCRs are unknown. Produced via immunoSEQ multiplex PCR; TCRdb's table is partial and in-frame only. This repertoire shows tens of thousands of clones, roughly 91% found once; its top ten account for about 1.3%. This specimen consisted of unstimulated CD8+ T cells sorted from spleen or lymph node cells, obtained before intestinal transplant. These receptors were taken from a human donor who received an intestinal transplant.

The CDR3 protein is CASRKQGFYYEQYF. CDR3 bases: TGTGCCAGCAGAAAACAGGGGTTCTACTACGAGCAGTACTTC. The J gene is TRBJ2-7, the V gene TRBV5-6, with TRBD1 identical over 7 bases. The CDR3 consists of 14 residues. The V and J ends lost 5 bases and 3 bases, in that order; junction bases with no gene match: 8. CDR1 is SGHDT and CDR2 is YYEEEE in the germline V gene.

This chain uses TRBV9 with TRBJ2-7, with D perhaps matching TRBD1 (6 bases). CDR3 size: 14 residues. The germline CDR1 and CDR2 sequences are SGDLS and YYNGEE. The V end was cut by 6 bases, the J end by 4 bases, with 17 bases between. This chain's CDR3 is CASNEGGQKYEQYF. The DNA for the CDR3 is TGTGCCAGCAACGAGGGCGGACAGAAATACGAGCAGTACTTC. The entire variable domain, with the rest obtained from reference TRBV9 and TRBJ2-7, is as follows: DSGVTQTPKHLITATGQRVTLRCSPRSGDLSVYWYQQSLDQGLQFLIQYYNGEERAKGNILERFSAQQFPDLHSELNLSSLELGDSALYFCASNEGGQKYEQYFGPGTRLTVT.

The chain joins TRBV27 to TRBJ1-1, with a tentative D call TRBD1 (6 bases). The CDR3 has 14 amino acids. V lost 3 bases to trimming and J lost 1 base, with 9 bases between them. Per germline, CDR1 MNHEY and CDR2 SMNVEV (reference sequence). CDR3 bases: TGTGCCAGCAGTTTGGAGACAGGGAACACTGAAGCTTTCTTT. It codes for CASSLETGNTEAFF.

V is TRBV7-9 and J is TRBJ2-1, with a tentative D call TRBD1 (6 bases). Trimming shortened V by 6 bases and J by 7 bases, and 10 bases separated the two germline ends. The CDR3 consists of 12 residues. CDR1 and CDR2 from the germline V gene are SEHNR and FQNEAQ (reference sequence). CDR3 DNA: TGTGCCAGCAGACAGGGATTTAATGAGCAGTTCTTC. Translating gives CASRQGFNEQFF.

The chain joins TRBV6-1 to TRBJ2-7, with a tentative D call TRBD1 (6 bases). There are 14 residues in the CDR3. V dropped 6 bases and J dropped 3 bases, with 15 bases sitting between them. Germline V gene sequence: CDR1 MNHNS, CDR2 SASEGT. DNA for the CDR3: TGTGCCAGCAGCCAGGGGATATGGGGCTACGAGCAGTACTTC. It yields the protein CASSQGIWGYEQYF.

The chain has TRBV9 and TRBJ2-3, with D tentatively TRBD2 (6 bases). V lost 3 bases, J lost 8 bases, and 10 bases lay in between. The germline V gene encodes CDR1 SGDLS and CDR2 YYNGEE. CDR3 length equals 12 residues. DNA of the CDR3: TGTGCCAGCAGCGCCGGACTACCTACGCAGTATTTT. Translation: CASSAGLPTQYF.

The chain is built from TRBV2 and TRBJ1-2; maybe TRBD1 (6 bases). Germline-derived CDR1 and CDR2 are SNHLY and FYNNEI. The CDR3 consists of 13 residues. With 6 bases removed from V and 6 bases from J, the gap between germline ends came to 14 bases. CDR3 DNA: TGTGCCAGCAGCGGGGGGGCGAGCCATGGCTACACCTTC. This translates into CASSGGASHGYTF. The full variable domain, in which reference TRBV2 and TRBJ1-2 provide the parts outside the CDR3, is EPEVTQTPSHQVTQMGQEVILRCVPISNHLYFYWYRQILGQKVEFLVSFYNNEISEKSEIFDDQFSVERPDGSNFTLKIRSTKLEDSAMYFCASSGGASHGYTFGSGTRLTVV.

The chain is built from TRBV4-1 and TRBJ2-1; the match to TRBD2 covers 12 bases. J gave up 5 bases and V 6 bases, and 14 bases lay outside the gene matches. Germline loops: CDR1 MGHRA, CDR2 YSYEKL. This CDR3 is built from 18 residues. The chain's CDR3 is CASRPKGITSGGNNEQFF. The CDR3 DNA reads TGCGCCAGCAGGCCCAAGGGCATAACTAGCGGGGGGAACAATGAGCAGTTCTTC.

As DNA, the CDR3 is TGTGCCAGCAGCTCGGGCGGGGGCCCCTTAAAGGAGCTGTTTTTT. It encodes CASSSGGGPLKELFF. V usage is TRBV5-6 and J usage is TRBJ2-2, with TRBD2 as a possible D gene (7 bases). CDR3 size: 15 residues. Trimming took off 3 bases at V and 10 bases at J, with 19 bases between the two ends. Germline CDR1 reads SGHDT; CDR2 reads YYEEEE.

V and J are TRBV19 and TRBJ1-5; TRBD1 agrees at 7 bases. Germline CDR1 LNHDA, CDR2 SQIVND (reference sequence). V lost 6 bases, J lost 1 base, and 0 bases stayed unmatched. The CDR3 runs 13 residues. As DNA, the CDR3 is TGTGCCAGTAGCAGGGGGAGCAATCAGCCCCAGCATTTT. Protein: CASSRGSNQPQHF.

The chain joins TRBV27 to TRBJ2-7; D may be TRBD1 (9 bases). Trimming took 8 bases from V and 5 from J, leaving 19 bases between them. The CDR3 is 14 amino acids. Germline lookup yields CDR1 MNHEY and CDR2 SMNVEV (reference sequence). In DNA form, the CDR3 reads TGTGCCAGCCGGGGGGGGACAGGGCTCCACGAGCAGTACTTC. Protein sequence: CASRGGTGLHEQYF.

The rearrangement uses TRBV11-3 and TRBJ2-6, with 11 bases identical to TRBD2. J lost 0 bases, V lost 5 bases, and 6 bases had no gene match. The germline V gene encodes CDR1 SGHNT and CDR2 YENEEA. This CDR3 comprises 18 residues. In nucleotides, the CDR3 is TGTGCCAGCAGCACAGGACTAGCGGGTCGCTCTGGGGCCAACGTCCTGACTTTC. This encodes CASSTGLAGRSGANVLTF.

This rearrangement joins TRBV20-1 to TRBJ2-3, with D perhaps TRBD2 (6 bases). The CDR3 sequence is 10 residues long. V was clipped by 6 bases and J by 6 bases, with 7 bases between them. Germline lookup yields CDR1 DFQATT and CDR2 SNEGSKA (reference sequence). CDR3 residues: CSARGDTQYF. The CDR3 DNA is TGCAGTGCACGGGGGGATACGCAGTATTTT.

J is TRBJ2-5 and V is TRBV6-5; possibly TRBD2 for D (6 bases). The CDR3 loop spans 13 amino acids. The ends were cut back, 0 bases at V and 5 bases at J, with 7 bases in the middle. Germline V lookup: CDR1 MNHEY, CDR2 SVGAGI. The CDR3 here is CASSYSGGETQYF. The CDR3, as DNA: TGTGCCAGCAGTTACTCTGGGGGGGAGACCCAGTACTTC.

This clone has only one observation. The chain has TRBV28 and TRBJ1-5, with D unclear. CDR1 is MDHEN, CDR2 SYDVKM, per germline. V shed 4 bases and J shed 4 bases, with 11 bases lying between them. CDR3 size: 14 residues. CDR3 DNA sequence: TGTGCCAGCAGTTGGTTGGCAGAAAATCAGCCCCAGCATTTT. Its protein product is CASSWLAENQPQHF.

The chain combines TRBV2 with TRBJ2-1, with TRBD2 identical over 7 bases. The CDR3 runs to 14 residues. Germline CDR1 SNHLY, CDR2 FYNNEI. The V and J ends lost 1 base and 6 bases, in that order; junction bases with no gene match: 3. CDR3 in DNA: TGTGCCAGCAGTGAAGAGGGACTAAGCAATGAGCAGTTCTTC. Translating it yields CASSEEGLSNEQFF.

The chain is built from TRBV7-8 and TRBJ2-2; no clear D. Germline CDR1 reads SGHVS; CDR2 reads FQNEAQ. The V and J ends lost 4 bases and 7 bases respectively, with 10 bases between them. This CDR3 is 13 amino acids long. CDR3 protein: CASSSLGGGELFF. DNA of the CDR3: TGTGCCAGCAGCTCCCTCGGTGGCGGGGAGCTGTTTTTT.

The chain uses TRBV15 and TRBJ2-3; 12 bases map to TRBD2. CDR3 length: 18 residues. With 0 bases clipped from V and 1 base from J, the junction kept 5 bases outside the gene matches. CDR1 LNHNV and CDR2 YYDKDF come from the germline V gene (reference sequence). The CDR3 sequence is CATSRDRASGGGTDTQYF. The CDR3 bases are TGTGCCACCAGCAGAGATCGGGCTAGCGGGGGGGGCACAGATACGCAGTATTTT.

This clone was seen just once. The chain joins TRBV4-1 to TRBJ2-2; 8 positions match TRBD1. Germline V gene sequence: CDR1 MGHRA, CDR2 YSYEKL. The CDR3 loop spans 16 amino acids. J was trimmed by 1 base and V by 1 base; bases with no gene match: 2. The CDR3 sequence: CASSQGGTGNTGELFF. CDR3 sequence (DNA): TGCGCCAGCAGCCAAGGTGGGACAGGGAACACCGGGGAGCTGTTTTTT.

V usage is TRBV6-6 and J usage is TRBJ2-7, with 10 bases identical to TRBD1. The ends lost 2 bases at V and 5 bases at J; junction bases unmatched: 3. This CDR3 has 14 amino acids. The V gene's germline CDR1 is MNHNY and CDR2 SVGAGI (reference sequence). CDR3 nucleotides: TGTGCCAGCAGTTACGGGACAGGGGTCCACGAGCAGTACTTC. Residues: CASSYGTGVHEQYF.

J is TRBJ1-1 and V is TRBV13; D may be TRBD1 (5 bases). The germline V gene has CDR1 PRHDT and CDR2 FYEKMQ (reference sequence). There are 12 residues in the CDR3. Trimming stripped 6 bases from V and 9 bases from J, with 14 bases between. The DNA of the CDR3 is TGTGCCAGCAGTCTATCGGGGGACCAAGCTTTCTTT. Translated, it gives CASSLSGDQAFF.

The rearrangement links TRBV4-1 to TRBJ2-7; weak D call: TRBD2 (6 bases). Trimming left V 4 bases short and J 6 bases short, with 16 bases between. The CDR3 is 14 residues long. Germline V lookup: CDR1 MGHRA, CDR2 YSYEKL. The CDR3 is CASSPGWGVSEQYF. The CDR3 coding sequence is TGCGCCAGCAGCCCTGGGTGGGGGGTCTCCGAGCAGTACTTC.

The V and J genes are TRBV7-8 and TRBJ2-7; weak D call: TRBD2 (5 bases). With 1 base removed from V and 2 bases from J, the gap between germline ends came to 12 bases. Germline V gene sequence: CDR1 SGHVS, CDR2 FQNEAQ. This CDR3 is built from 15 residues. DNA of the CDR3: TGTGCCAGCAGCTTAGAGCGGACGTCTGCCTACGAGCAGTACTTC. This sequence encodes CASSLERTSAYEQYF. Full variable domain (missing parts from reference TRBV7-8 and TRBJ2-7): GAGVSQSPRYKVAKRGQDVALRCDPISGHVSLFWYQQALGQGPEFLTYFQNEAQLDKSGLPSDRFFAERPEGSVSTLKIQRTQQEDSAVYLCASSLERTSAYEQYFGPGTRLTVT.

This chain uses TRBV13 with TRBJ2-3, with 7 bases aligning to TRBD1. This CDR3 is built from 16 residues. Trimming removed 4 bases from V and 1 base from J; junction bases left unmatched: 8. Germline lookup yields CDR1 PRHDT and CDR2 FYEKMQ (reference sequence). The CDR3 protein is CASSSTGETRTDTQYF. DNA of the CDR3: TGTGCCAGCAGCTCAACAGGGGAGACCCGCACAGATACGCAGTATTTT.

V usage is TRBV14 and J usage is TRBJ2-7; 7 positions match TRBD2. The CDR3 has 13 amino acids. V lost 1 base to trimming and J lost 6 bases; unmatched junction nucleotides: 3. The germline gives CDR1 SGHDN, CDR2 FVKESK. CDR3 protein: CASSQVGGGEQYF. CDR3 nucleotide sequence: TGTGCCAGCAGCCAAGTAGGCGGGGGCGAGCAGTACTTC.

J is TRBJ1-2 and V is TRBV5-1, with a possible D match to TRBD1 (5 bases). CDR1 is SGHRS, CDR2 YFSETQ, per germline. This CDR3 is 15 amino acids long. Trimming removed 3 bases from V and 3 bases from J, with 15 bases in between. CDR3 loop: CASSSEAGRDYGYTF. The DNA of the CDR3 is TGCGCCAGCAGCTCGGAAGCAGGGCGCGACTATGGCTACACCTTC.